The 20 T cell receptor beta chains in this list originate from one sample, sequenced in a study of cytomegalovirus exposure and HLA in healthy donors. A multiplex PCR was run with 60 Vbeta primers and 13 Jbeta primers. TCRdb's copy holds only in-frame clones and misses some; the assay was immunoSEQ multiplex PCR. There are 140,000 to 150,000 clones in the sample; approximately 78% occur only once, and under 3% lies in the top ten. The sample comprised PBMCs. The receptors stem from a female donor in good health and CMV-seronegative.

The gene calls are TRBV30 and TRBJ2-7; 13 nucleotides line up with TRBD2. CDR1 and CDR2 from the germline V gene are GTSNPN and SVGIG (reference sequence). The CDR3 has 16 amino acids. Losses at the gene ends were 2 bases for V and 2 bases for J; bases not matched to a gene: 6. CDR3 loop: CAWSRTSGSKAYEQYF. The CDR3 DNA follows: TGTGCCTGGAGTAGGACTAGCGGGAGTAAAGCCTACGAGCAGTACTTC.

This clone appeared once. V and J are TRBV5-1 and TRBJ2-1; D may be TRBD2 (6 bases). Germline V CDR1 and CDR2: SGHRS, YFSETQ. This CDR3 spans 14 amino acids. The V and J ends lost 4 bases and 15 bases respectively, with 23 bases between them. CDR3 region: CASSGTGTFPWPFF. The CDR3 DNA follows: TGCGCCAGCAGCGGAACCGGGACTTTTCCTTGGCCGTTCTTC.

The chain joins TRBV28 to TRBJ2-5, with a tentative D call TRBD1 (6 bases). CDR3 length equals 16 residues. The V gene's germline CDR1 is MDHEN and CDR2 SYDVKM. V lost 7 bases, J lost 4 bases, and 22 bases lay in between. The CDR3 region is CASTPLGAQGGETQYF. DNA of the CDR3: TGTGCCAGCACCCCCCTAGGGGCTCAAGGGGGAGAGACCCAGTACTTC.

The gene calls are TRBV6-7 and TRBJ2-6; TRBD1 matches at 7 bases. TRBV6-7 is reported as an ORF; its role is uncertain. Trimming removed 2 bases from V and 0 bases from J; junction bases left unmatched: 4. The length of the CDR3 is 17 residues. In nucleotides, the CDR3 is TGTGCCAGCAGTTACCCGGGGACAGCCTCTGGGGCCAACGTCCTGACTTTC. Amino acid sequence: CASSYPGTASGANVLTF.

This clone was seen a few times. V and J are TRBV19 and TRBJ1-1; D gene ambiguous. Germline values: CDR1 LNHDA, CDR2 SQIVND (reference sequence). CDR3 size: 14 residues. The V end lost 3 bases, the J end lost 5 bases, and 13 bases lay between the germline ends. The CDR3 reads CASSMGTVSTEAFF. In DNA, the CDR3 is TGTGCCAGTAGTATGGGTACAGTTTCGACTGAAGCTTTCTTT.

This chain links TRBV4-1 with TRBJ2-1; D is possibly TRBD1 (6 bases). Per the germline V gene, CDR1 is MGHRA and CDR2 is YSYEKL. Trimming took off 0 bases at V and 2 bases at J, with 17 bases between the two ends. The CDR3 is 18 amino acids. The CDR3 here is CASSQDIGGGSPYNEQFF. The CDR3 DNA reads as TGCGCCAGCAGCCAAGATATAGGGGGTGGGTCCCCCTACAATGAGCAGTTCTTC.

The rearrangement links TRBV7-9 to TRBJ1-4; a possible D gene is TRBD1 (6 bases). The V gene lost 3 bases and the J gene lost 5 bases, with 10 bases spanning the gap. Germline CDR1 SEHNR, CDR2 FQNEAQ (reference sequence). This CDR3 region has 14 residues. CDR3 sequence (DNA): TGTGCCAGCAGCTTTACAGGGCTGAATGAAAAACTGTTTTTT. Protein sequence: CASSFTGLNEKLFF.

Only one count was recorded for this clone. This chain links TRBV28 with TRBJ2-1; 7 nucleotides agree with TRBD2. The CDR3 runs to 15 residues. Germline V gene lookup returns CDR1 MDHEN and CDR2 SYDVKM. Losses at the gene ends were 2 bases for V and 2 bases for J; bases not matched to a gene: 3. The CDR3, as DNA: TGTGCCAGCAGTTTAGAGCGGGGACCCTACAATGAGCAGTTCTTC. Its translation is CASSLERGPYNEQFF.

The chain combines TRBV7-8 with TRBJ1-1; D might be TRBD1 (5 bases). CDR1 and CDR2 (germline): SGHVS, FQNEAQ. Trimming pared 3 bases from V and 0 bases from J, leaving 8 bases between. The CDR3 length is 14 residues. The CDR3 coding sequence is TGTGCCAGCAGCTTCCAGGGAATGAACACTGAAGCTTTCTTT. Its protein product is CASSFQGMNTEAFF.

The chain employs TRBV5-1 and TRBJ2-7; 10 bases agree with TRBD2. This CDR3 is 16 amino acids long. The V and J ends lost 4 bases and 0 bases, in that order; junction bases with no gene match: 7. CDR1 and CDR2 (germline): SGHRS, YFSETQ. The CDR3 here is CASSPGVAGGSYEQYF. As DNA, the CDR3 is TGCGCCAGCAGCCCGGGGGTAGCGGGGGGCTCCTACGAGCAGTACTTC.

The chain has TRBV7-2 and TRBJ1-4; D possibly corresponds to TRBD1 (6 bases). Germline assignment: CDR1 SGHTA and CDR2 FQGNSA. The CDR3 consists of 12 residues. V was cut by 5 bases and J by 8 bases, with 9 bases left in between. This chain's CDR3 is CASSLDREKLFF. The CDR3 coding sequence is TGTGCCAGCAGCCTCGACAGGGAAAAACTGTTTTTT.

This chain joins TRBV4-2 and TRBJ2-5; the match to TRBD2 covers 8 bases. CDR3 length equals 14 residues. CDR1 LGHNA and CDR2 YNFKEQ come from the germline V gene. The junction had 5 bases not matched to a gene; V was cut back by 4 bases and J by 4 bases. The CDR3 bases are TGTGCCAGCAGCCTGGGACTAGATCGAGAGACCCAGTACTTC. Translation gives CASSLGLDRETQYF.

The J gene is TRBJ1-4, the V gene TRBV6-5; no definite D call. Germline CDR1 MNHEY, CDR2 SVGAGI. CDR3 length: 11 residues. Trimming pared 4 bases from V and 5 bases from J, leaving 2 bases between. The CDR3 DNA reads TGTGCCAGCAGTTCAAATGAAAAACTGTTTTTT. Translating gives CASSSNEKLFF.

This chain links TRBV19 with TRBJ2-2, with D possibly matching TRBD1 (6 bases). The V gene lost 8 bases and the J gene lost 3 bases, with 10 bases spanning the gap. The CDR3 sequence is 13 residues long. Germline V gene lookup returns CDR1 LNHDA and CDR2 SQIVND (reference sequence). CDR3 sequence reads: CASQGFYTGELFF. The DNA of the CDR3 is TGTGCCAGTCAGGGGTTCTACACCGGGGAGCTGTTTTTT.

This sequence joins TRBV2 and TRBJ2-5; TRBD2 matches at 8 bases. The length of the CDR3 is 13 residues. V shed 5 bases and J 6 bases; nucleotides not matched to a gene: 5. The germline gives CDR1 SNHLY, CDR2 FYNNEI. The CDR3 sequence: CASSSSGGKTQYF. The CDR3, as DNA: TGTGCCAGCAGTTCCAGCGGGGGAAAGACCCAGTACTTC.

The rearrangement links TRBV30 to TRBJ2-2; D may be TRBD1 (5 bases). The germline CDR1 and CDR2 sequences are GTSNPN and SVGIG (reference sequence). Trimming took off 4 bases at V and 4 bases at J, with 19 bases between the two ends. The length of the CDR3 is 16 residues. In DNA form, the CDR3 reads TGTGCCTGGACCTTCGGTGGGGCAGGAGTCACCGGGGAGCTGTTTTTT. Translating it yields CAWTFGGAGVTGELFF. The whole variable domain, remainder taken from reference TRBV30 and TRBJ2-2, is SQTIHQWPATLVQPVGSPLSLECTVEGTSNPNLYWYRQAAGRGLQLLFYSVGIGQISSEVPQNLSASRPQDRQFILSSKKLLLSDSGFYLCAWTFGGAGVTGELFFGEGSRLTVL.

CDR3 bases: TGTGCCAGCAGCTTAGCAGGGGGCCCCTACAATGAGCAGTTCTTC. Protein sequence: CASSLAGGPYNEQFF. V is TRBV11-3 and J is TRBJ2-1, with 8 bases lining up with TRBD1. V trimming: 1 base; J trimming: 2 bases; junction bases outside the gene matches: 1. Germline loops: CDR1 SGHNT, CDR2 YENEEA. This CDR3 has 15 residues.

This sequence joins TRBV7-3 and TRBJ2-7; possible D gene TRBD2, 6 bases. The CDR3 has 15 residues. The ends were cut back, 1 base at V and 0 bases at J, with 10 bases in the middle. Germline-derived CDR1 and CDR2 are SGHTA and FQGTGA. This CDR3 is CASSLMPTSSYEQYF. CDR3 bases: TGTGCCAGCAGCTTAATGCCGACTAGCTCCTACGAGCAGTACTTC.

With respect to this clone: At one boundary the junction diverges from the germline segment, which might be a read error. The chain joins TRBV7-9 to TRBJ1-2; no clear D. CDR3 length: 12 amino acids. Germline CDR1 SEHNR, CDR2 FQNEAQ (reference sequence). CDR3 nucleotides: TGTTCCAGCAGCTTAGTAGATTGTGGCTACACCTTC. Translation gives CSSSLVDCGYTF.

The DNA of the CDR3 is TGTGCCAGCAGCTTTTATCCCGCAACCAGCTCCTACGAGCAGTACTTC. Translation: CASSFYPATSSYEQYF. The V gene is TRBV7-2, the J gene TRBJ2-7; no firm D call. Germline values: CDR1 SGHTA, CDR2 FQGNSA. CDR3 length: 16 amino acids. V was cut by 3 bases and J by 0 bases, with 15 bases left in between. Looking up the rest from reference TRBV7-2 and TRBJ2-7 gives the full variable domain: GAGVSQSPSNKVTEKGKDVELRCDPISGHTALYWYRQSLGQGLEFLIYFQGNSAPDKSGLPSDRFSAERTGGSVSTLTIQRTQQEDSAVYLCASSFYPATSSYEQYFGPGTRLTVT.